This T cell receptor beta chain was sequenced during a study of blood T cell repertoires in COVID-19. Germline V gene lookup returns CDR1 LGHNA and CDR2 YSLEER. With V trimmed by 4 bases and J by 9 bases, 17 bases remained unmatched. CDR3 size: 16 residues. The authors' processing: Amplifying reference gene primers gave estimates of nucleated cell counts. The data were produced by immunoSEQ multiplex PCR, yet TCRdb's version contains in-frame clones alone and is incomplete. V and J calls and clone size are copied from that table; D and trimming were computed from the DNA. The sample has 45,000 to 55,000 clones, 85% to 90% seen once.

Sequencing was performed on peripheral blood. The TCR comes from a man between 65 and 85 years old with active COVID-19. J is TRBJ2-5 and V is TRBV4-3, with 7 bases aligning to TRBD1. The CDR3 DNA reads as TGCGCCAGCAGCCTACATCGGACAGGCCGGTCCTCGCCCCAGTACTTC. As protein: CASSLHRTGRSSPQYF.